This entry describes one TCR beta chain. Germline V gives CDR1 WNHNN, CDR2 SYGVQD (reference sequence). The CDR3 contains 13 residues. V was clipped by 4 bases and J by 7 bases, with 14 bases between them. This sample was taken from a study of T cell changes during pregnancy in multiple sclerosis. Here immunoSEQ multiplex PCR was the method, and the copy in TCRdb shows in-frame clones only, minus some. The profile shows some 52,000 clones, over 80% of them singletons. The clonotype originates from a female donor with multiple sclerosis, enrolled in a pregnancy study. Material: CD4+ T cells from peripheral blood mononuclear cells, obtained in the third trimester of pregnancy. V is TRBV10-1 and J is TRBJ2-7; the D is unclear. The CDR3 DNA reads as TGCGCCAGCAGTGTAGAACCGCCGGGTGAGCAGTACTTC. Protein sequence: CASSVEPPGEQYF.